A selection of T cell receptor beta chains follows, all from one sample in a study of identical twins. From the 5' RACE reads, TCRdb called clonotypes with MiXCR, one entry per CDR3 protein. The sample has 410,000 or so distinct CDR3 sequences; around a sixth are singletons. Material: naive T cells sorted from blood. The receptors were gathered from a man over 45 in good health. The CDR3 runs from the conserved cysteine through the conserved F or W. Each record gives: CDR3 protein, CDR3 DNA, clone size, D gene, J gene, CDR3 length, V gene. A D gene is named only where the DNA matches it firmly. Expanded clones are given a class, and other clones once, few, many or no size at all.

cdr3_aa: CSARDGGANTEAFF; cdr3_nt: TGCAGTGCTAGAGATGGCGGGGCGAACACTGAAGCTTTCTTT; clone_size: few; d_call: NA; j_call: TRBJ1-1; cdr3_length: 14; v_call: TRBV20-1
cdr3_aa: CSVFLGGNGEQFF; cdr3_nt: TGCAGTGTTTTCTTGGGGGGGAATGGTGAGCAGTTCTTC; clone_size: many; d_call: TRBD2; j_call: TRBJ2-1; cdr3_length: 13; v_call: TRBV20-1
cdr3_aa: CASSQWGAPGETQYF; cdr3_nt: TGCGCCAGCAGCCAATGGGGGGCCCCGGGGGAGACCCAGTACTTC; clone_size: many; d_call: NA; j_call: TRBJ2-5; cdr3_length: 15; v_call: TRBV4-3
cdr3_aa: CASSTGLAGYEQYF; cdr3_nt: TGTGCCAGTAGTACGGGACTAGCGGGCTACGAGCAGTACTTC; clone_size: NA; d_call: TRBD2; j_call: TRBJ2-7; cdr3_length: 14; v_call: TRBV19
cdr3_aa: CSASTGTSTYEQYF; cdr3_nt: TGCAGTGCTTCTACCGGGACTAGCACATACGAGCAGTACTTC; clone_size: few; d_call: TRBD2; j_call: TRBJ2-7; cdr3_length: 14; v_call: TRBV20-1
cdr3_aa: CASSPPDSQETQYF; cdr3_nt: TGTGCCAGCAGTCCCCCGGACAGCCAAGAGACCCAGTACTTC; clone_size: once; d_call: NA; j_call: TRBJ2-5; cdr3_length: 14; v_call: TRBV28
cdr3_aa: CASSILGGASQPQHF; cdr3_nt: TGTGCCAGTAGTATCCTTGGGGGCGCATCTCAGCCCCAGCATTTT; clone_size: few; d_call: NA; j_call: TRBJ1-5; cdr3_length: 15; v_call: TRBV19
cdr3_aa: CASSLGATGTSDTQYF; cdr3_nt: TGCGCCAGCAGCTTGGGAGCGACAGGGACCTCTGATACGCAGTATTTT; clone_size: NA; d_call: TRBD1; j_call: TRBJ2-3; cdr3_length: 16; v_call: TRBV5-1
cdr3_aa: CARSGEETQYF; cdr3_nt: TGTGCCCGCAGTGGGGAAGAGACCCAGTACTTC; clone_size: NA; d_call: NA; j_call: TRBJ2-5; cdr3_length: 11; v_call: TRBV12-3/TRBV12-4
cdr3_aa: CASSRNREGNQPQHF; cdr3_nt: TGTGCCAGCAGTAGGAACAGGGAGGGCAATCAGCCCCAGCATTTT; clone_size: NA; d_call: NA; j_call: TRBJ1-5; cdr3_length: 15; v_call: TRBV12-3/TRBV12-4
cdr3_aa: CSASVSGGTGELFF; cdr3_nt: TGCAGTGCTAGCGTTAGCGGGGGGACCGGGGAGCTGTTTTTT; clone_size: many; d_call: TRBD2; j_call: TRBJ2-2; cdr3_length: 14; v_call: TRBV20-1
cdr3_aa: CASSSSGFTDTQYF; cdr3_nt: TGTGCCAGCAGCTCTAGCGGGTTCACAGATACGCAGTATTTT; clone_size: many; d_call: TRBD2; j_call: TRBJ2-3; cdr3_length: 14; v_call: TRBV5-4
cdr3_aa: CSAIPVEVSYEQYF; cdr3_nt: TGCAGTGCTATCCCCGTTGAGGTTTCCTACGAGCAGTACTTC; clone_size: NA; d_call: NA; j_call: TRBJ2-7; cdr3_length: 14; v_call: TRBV20-1
cdr3_aa: CASSLDRGQGGYTF; cdr3_nt: TGCGCCAGCAGCCTTGACAGGGGGCAAGGTGGCTACACCTTC; clone_size: few; d_call: TRBD1; j_call: TRBJ1-2; cdr3_length: 14; v_call: TRBV5-1
cdr3_aa: CSASSGRAAEAFF; cdr3_nt: TGCAGTGCTAGTTCCGGACGGGCCGCTGAAGCTTTCTTT; clone_size: many; d_call: NA; j_call: TRBJ1-1; cdr3_length: 13; v_call: TRBV20-1